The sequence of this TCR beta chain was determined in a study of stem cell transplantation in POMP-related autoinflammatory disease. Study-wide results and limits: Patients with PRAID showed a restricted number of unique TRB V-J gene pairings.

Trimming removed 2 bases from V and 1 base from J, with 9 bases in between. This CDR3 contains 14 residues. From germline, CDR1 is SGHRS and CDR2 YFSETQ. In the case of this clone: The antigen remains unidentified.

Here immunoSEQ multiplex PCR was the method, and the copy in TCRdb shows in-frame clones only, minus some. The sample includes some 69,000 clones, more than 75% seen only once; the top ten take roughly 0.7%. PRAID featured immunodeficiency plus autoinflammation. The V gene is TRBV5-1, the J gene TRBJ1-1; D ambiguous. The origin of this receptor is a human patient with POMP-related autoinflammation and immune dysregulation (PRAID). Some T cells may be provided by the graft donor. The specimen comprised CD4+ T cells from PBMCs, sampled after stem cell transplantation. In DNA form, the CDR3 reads TGCGCCAGCAGCTTTCAACCCACGAACACTGAAGCTTTCTTT. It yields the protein CASSFQPTNTEAFF.